This TCR beta chain was retrieved from a study of metastatic and nonmetastatic thyroid tumors. Germline CDR1 is SGHRS and CDR2 is YFSETQ. The CDR3 consists of 17 residues. V was clipped by 1 base and J by 1 base, with 17 bases between them. The table lists this clone with many counts. In the authors' methods: A classifier of distant metastasis in papillary thyroid cancer was built from CDR3 differences (across clinicopathological groups). Using MiXCR, TCRdb re-called clones from the PCR reads. The V and J calls reflect TCRdb's pipeline rather than the authors' work. There are 25,000 to 35,000 clones in the sample; roughly a tenth occur only once, and roughly 16% lies in the top ten. The entire patient cohort was treatment-naive prior to thyroid surgery.

The TCR originated in a female donor with papillary thyroid cancer or a benign thyroid nodule (not recorded which). Some clones in this sample may be carry-over from other donors' samples. Material: blood. The chain combines TRBV5-1 with TRBJ1-1; tentatively, D is TRBD1 (6 bases). CDR3 in amino acids: CASSLFNIGTRNTEAFF. The CDR3 bases are TGCGCCAGCAGCTTGTTTAACATCGGGACACGGAACACTGAAGCTTTCTTT.